This is a list of T cell receptor beta chains from one sample in a study of T cells in localized non-small cell lung cancer. Produced via immunoSEQ multiplex PCR; TCRdb's table is partial and in-frame only. The sample lists about 130,000 clones; approximately 88% were seen once. The material sequenced was peripheral blood, taken before any cancer treatment. The receptors were sampled from a female donor aged 60 or older with stage I lung adenocarcinoma. Both conserved end residues are part of each CDR3. The D gene is left open where the match is weak. Clone size appears in some rows only: once, few, many, or a class for an expanded clone.

d_gene: NA; v_gene: TRBV30; j_gene: TRBJ2-7; abundance: NA; CDR3nt: TGTGCCTGGAGTGTACTGGGAGAGCGCGAGCAGTACTTC; CDR3aa: CAWSVLGEREQYF
d_gene: NA; v_gene: TRBV19; j_gene: TRBJ1-2; abundance: once; CDR3nt: TGTGCCAGTAGTATCGGACAAATGGAGGGCTACACCTTC; CDR3aa: CASSIGQMEGYTF
d_gene: TRBD1; v_gene: TRBV4-1; j_gene: TRBJ1-1; abundance: once; CDR3nt: TGCGCCAGCAGCCGCTTCGGGACAGGGGGCGCGTTGAACACTGAAGCTTTCTTT; CDR3aa: CASSRFGTGGALNTEAFF
d_gene: TRBD2; v_gene: TRBV28; j_gene: TRBJ2-5; abundance: once; CDR3nt: TGTGCCAGCAGACCATATTCTAGCGGACAAGAGACCCAGTACTTC; CDR3aa: CASRPYSSGQETQYF
d_gene: NA; v_gene: TRBV11-2; j_gene: TRBJ2-7; abundance: NA; CDR3nt: TGTGCCAGCAGCTTAGATCTCGGGAGCTACGAGCAGTACTTC; CDR3aa: CASSLDLGSYEQYF
d_gene: TRBD1; v_gene: TRBV2; j_gene: TRBJ1-4; abundance: NA; CDR3nt: TGTGCCAGCAGCCGACAGGGAACTAATGAAAAACTGTTTTTT; CDR3aa: CASSRQGTNEKLFF
d_gene: NA; v_gene: TRBV19; j_gene: TRBJ2-7; abundance: NA; CDR3nt: TGTGCCAGTAGTCCTACCCGGACGCAGGGCTCCTACGAGCAGTACTTC; CDR3aa: CASSPTRTQGSYEQYF
d_gene: TRBD2; v_gene: TRBV19; j_gene: TRBJ2-5; abundance: NA; CDR3nt: TGTGCCAGTACCCCCTGGGGGGGGCAAGAGACCCAGTACTTC; CDR3aa: CASTPWGGQETQYF
d_gene: TRBD2; v_gene: TRBV29-1; j_gene: TRBJ2-3; abundance: NA; CDR3nt: TGCAGCGTCACGGGGGGACTAGCGGCCACAGATACGCAGTATTTT; CDR3aa: CSVTGGLAATDTQYF
d_gene: TRBD1; v_gene: TRBV9; j_gene: TRBJ1-4; abundance: NA; CDR3nt: TGTGCCAGCAGCGAAATACAGGGGCGGGGTGAAAAACTGTTTTTT; CDR3aa: CASSEIQGRGEKLFF
d_gene: TRBD1; v_gene: TRBV2; j_gene: TRBJ1-5; abundance: NA; CDR3nt: TGTGCCAGCCGGGACAGGGAAGTGGGCAATCAGCCCCAGCATTTT; CDR3aa: CASRDREVGNQPQHF
d_gene: NA; v_gene: TRBV6-5; j_gene: TRBJ2-7; abundance: NA; CDR3nt: TGTGCCAGCAGTTACCGTAACTTTAACTACGAGCAGTACTTC; CDR3aa: CASSYRNFNYEQYF
d_gene: TRBD1; v_gene: TRBV11-2; j_gene: TRBJ1-4; abundance: NA; CDR3nt: TGTGCCAGCAGCAGCGGACAGGGGGCTTGGGTTGAAAAACTGTTTTTT; CDR3aa: CASSSGQGAWVEKLFF
d_gene: NA; v_gene: TRBV7-9; j_gene: TRBJ1-1; abundance: NA; CDR3nt: TGTGCCAGCAGCTCCGTAGTCTCTGCCAAGGCCACTGAAGCTTTCTTT; CDR3aa: CASSSVVSAKATEAFF
d_gene: NA; v_gene: TRBV2; j_gene: TRBJ2-2; abundance: NA; CDR3nt: TGTGCCAGCAGCCCGGAGGGGGGCGGGAACACCGGGGAGCTGTTTTTT; CDR3aa: CASSPEGGGNTGELFF
d_gene: TRBD2; v_gene: TRBV7-2; j_gene: TRBJ2-7; abundance: NA; CDR3nt: TGTGCCAGCAGCCCCAGCGGGGGGACTAGCGGGAGTAGGGAGCAGTACTTC; CDR3aa: CASSPSGGTSGSREQYF
d_gene: TRBD2; v_gene: TRBV2; j_gene: TRBJ2-2; abundance: NA; CDR3nt: TGTGCCAGCAAGGATTCTAGCGGCTACACCGGGGAGCTGTTTTTT; CDR3aa: CASKDSSGYTGELFF
d_gene: TRBD1; v_gene: TRBV7-9; j_gene: TRBJ1-1; abundance: NA; CDR3nt: TGTGCCAGCGAGGACAGGGGTGGGAACACTGAAGCTTTCTTT; CDR3aa: CASEDRGGNTEAFF
d_gene: TRBD1; v_gene: TRBV9; j_gene: TRBJ1-2; abundance: NA; CDR3nt: TGTGCCAGCAGCATCGCACAGGGGGTAGGAGATGGCTACACCTTC; CDR3aa: CASSIAQGVGDGYTF
d_gene: TRBD1; v_gene: TRBV25-1; j_gene: TRBJ1-4; abundance: NA; CDR3nt: TGTGCCAGCAGTGAATGGGCAGGGGGGGTTGATGAAAAACTGTTTTTT; CDR3aa: CASSEWAGGVDEKLFF
d_gene: TRBD2; v_gene: TRBV6-5; j_gene: TRBJ2-7; abundance: NA; CDR3nt: TGTTCCGGCAGCCAGACTAGCGGGAGATTGGCCGAGCAGTACTTC; CDR3aa: CSGSQTSGRLAEQYF
d_gene: NA; v_gene: TRBV5-6; j_gene: TRBJ2-5; abundance: NA; CDR3nt: TGTGCCAGCAGCTTGGTTCCCGTCGGCAGGGTTGAGACCCAGTACTTC; CDR3aa: CASSLVPVGRVETQYF
d_gene: NA; v_gene: TRBV7-3; j_gene: TRBJ2-1; abundance: NA; CDR3nt: TGTGCCAGCAGCTTCGATGGTATCGATGAGCAGTTCTTC; CDR3aa: CASSFDGIDEQFF
d_gene: NA; v_gene: TRBV28; j_gene: TRBJ2-2; abundance: NA; CDR3nt: TGTGCCAGCAGTTTTGGGTCCGCGAACACCGGGGAGCTGTTTTTT; CDR3aa: CASSFGSANTGELFF
d_gene: NA; v_gene: TRBV5-1; j_gene: TRBJ2-1; abundance: NA; CDR3nt: TGCGCCAGCAGCTTGACAGCGATCTACAATGAGCAGTTCTTC; CDR3aa: CASSLTAIYNEQFF
d_gene: NA; v_gene: TRBV11-2; j_gene: TRBJ2-1; abundance: few; CDR3nt: TGTGCCAGCTCCGACTCGTTGGGTTTTCGGAATGAGCAGTTCTTC; CDR3aa: CASSDSLGFRNEQFF
d_gene: NA; v_gene: TRBV23-1; j_gene: TRBJ2-7; abundance: few; CDR3nt: TGCGCCAGCAGTCAATCGGGGGGACAGTTATGGTACGAGCAGTACTTC; CDR3aa: CASSQSGGQLWYEQYF
d_gene: NA; v_gene: TRBV21-1; j_gene: TRBJ2-1; abundance: NA; CDR3nt: TGTGCCAGCAGCAAATTAAATGGGGCCTCCGGGGGAGGAAACAATGAGCAGTTCTTC; CDR3aa: CASSKLNGASGGGNNEQFF
d_gene: NA; v_gene: TRBV7-9; j_gene: TRBJ2-1; abundance: few; CDR3nt: TGTGCCAGCAGCAAATGGACAGTTGAGCAGTTCTTC; CDR3aa: CASSKWTVEQFF
d_gene: TRBD1; v_gene: TRBV2; j_gene: TRBJ1-5; abundance: NA; CDR3nt: TGTGCCAGCAGTGACAGGGGGGGACGCAATCAGCCCCAGCATTTT; CDR3aa: CASSDRGGRNQPQHF
d_gene: TRBD2; v_gene: TRBV18; j_gene: TRBJ2-1; abundance: NA; CDR3nt: TGTGCCAGCTCTAACGCCCGGCTAGCGGGATTGTATGAGCAGTTCTTC; CDR3aa: CASSNARLAGLYEQFF
d_gene: NA; v_gene: TRBV11-2; j_gene: TRBJ2-3; abundance: NA; CDR3nt: TGTGCCAGCAGCTTCGGGGGTCGGGGCACAGATACGCAGTATTTT; CDR3aa: CASSFGGRGTDTQYF